This TCR beta chain was sequenced in a study of T-cell memory formation after mild COVID-19. TCRdb used MiXCR to reprocess the 5' RACE reads, holding one entry per CDR3 protein. The data contain more than 300,000 distinct CDR3 sequences, roughly an eighth of them seen just once; the ten biggest clones take up 20% to 25%. This clonotype showed up many times. Germline-derived CDR1 and CDR2 are DFQATT and SNEGSKA (reference sequence). The CDR3 contains 14 residues. Trimming at V came to 5 bases and at J to 8 bases, leaving 9 bases not matched to a gene. The TCR was taken from a man aged 18 to 29 who had mild COVID-19 (a few samples of this study predate the infection). Cell type and time point are not known. The chain is built from TRBV20-1 and TRBJ1-6, with 7 bases that match TRBD1. Sequenced: PBMCs or a T cell subset sorted from them (not recorded which). The CDR3 reads CSAPKTGRDSPLHF. In DNA, the CDR3 is TGCAGTGCTCCAAAGACAGGGAGGGATTCACCCCTCCACTTT.